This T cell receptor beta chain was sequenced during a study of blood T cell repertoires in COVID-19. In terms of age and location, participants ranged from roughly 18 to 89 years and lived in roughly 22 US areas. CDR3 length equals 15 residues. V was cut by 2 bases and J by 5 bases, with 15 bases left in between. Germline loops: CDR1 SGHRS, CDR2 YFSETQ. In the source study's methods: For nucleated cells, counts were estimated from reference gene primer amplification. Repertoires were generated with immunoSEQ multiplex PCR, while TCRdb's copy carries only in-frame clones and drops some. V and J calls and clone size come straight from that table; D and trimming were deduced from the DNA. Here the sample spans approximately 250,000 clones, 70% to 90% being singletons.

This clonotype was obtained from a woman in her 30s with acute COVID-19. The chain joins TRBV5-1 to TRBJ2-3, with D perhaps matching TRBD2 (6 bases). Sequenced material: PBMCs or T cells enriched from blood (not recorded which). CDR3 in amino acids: CASSLGDWAGDTQYF. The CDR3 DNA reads TGCGCCAGCAGCTTAGGGGACTGGGCAGGAGATACGCAGTATTTT.